Listed below are T cell receptor beta chains from one sample, sequenced in a study of cytotoxic CD8 clonotypes in ibrutinib-treated CLL. The data were produced by immunoSEQ multiplex PCR, yet TCRdb's version contains in-frame clones alone and is incomplete. The sample has 100,000 or so clones, approximately 56% seen once; the top ten hold about 39%. This sample comprised PBMCs, obtained after 24 months of ibrutinib treatment. The receptor set was obtained from a human donor with chronic lymphocytic leukemia. The CDR3 runs from the conserved cysteine through the conserved F or W. A D gene is named only where the DNA matches it firmly. Expanded clones get a size class; other rows say once, few or many, or leave the size out.

>TRBV30|NA|TRBJ2-7|NA
CAWNSGVRSYEQYF
TGTGCCTGGAATTCGGGAGTCAGGAGCTACGAGCAGTACTTC
>TRBV7-2|NA|TRBJ2-2|NA
CASSLKSGGTNTGELFF
TGTGCCAGCAGCTTAAAGTCCGGCGGGACGAACACCGGGGAGCTGTTTTTT
>TRBV15|once|TRBJ1-1|TRBD1
CATSRAGQVGQAFF
TGTGCCACCAGCAGAGCGGGACAGGTCGGCCAAGCTTTCTTT
>TRBV5-5|NA|TRBJ2-5|TRBD1
CASSPNGQAEETQYF
TGTGCCAGCAGCCCGAACGGACAGGCTGAAGAGACCCAGTACTTC
>TRBV5-5|NA|TRBJ2-5|TRBD1
CASSFGDRSFQETQYF
TGTGCCAGCAGCTTTGGGGACAGAAGCTTCCAAGAGACCCAGTACTTC
>TRBV5-1|NA|TRBJ2-7|TRBD2
CASSPGGKSSYEQYF
TGCGCCAGCAGCCCGGGAGGGAAGAGCTCCTACGAGCAGTACTTC
>TRBV19|NA|TRBJ2-1|TRBD2
CASRGVGEQFF
TGTGCCAGTCGGGGGGTAGGTGAGCAGTTCTTC
>TRBV5-8|few|TRBJ1-5|NA
CASSLIRGQPQHF
TGTGCCAGCAGCTTAATCAGAGGCCAGCCCCAGCATTTT
>TRBV11-3|NA|TRBJ2-1|NA
CASSLAKYSSYNEQFF
TGTGCCAGCAGCTTAGCCAAGTACAGTTCCTACAATGAGCAGTTCTTC
>TRBV5-1|NA|TRBJ2-7|NA
CASSEQEIYEQYF
TGCGCCAGCAGCGAACAGGAGATCTACGAGCAGTACTTC
>TRBV5-4|NA|TRBJ1-2|NA
CASSLGGYYGGYTF
TGTGCCAGCAGCTTGGGCGGATACTATGGGGGCTACACCTTC
>TRBV9|NA|TRBJ2-2|NA
CASKTPNTGELFF
TGTGCCAGCAAAACACCGAACACCGGGGAGCTGTTTTTT
>TRBV29-1|NA|TRBJ2-5|NA
CSVAMVGETQYF
TGCAGCGTTGCGATGGTTGGGGAGACCCAGTACTTC
>TRBV7-6|NA|TRBJ2-1|NA
CASSGLQARSWFF
TGTGCCAGCAGCGGACTACAAGCTCGGTCTTGGTTCTTC
>TRBV7-2|NA|TRBJ2-7|TRBD1
CASSPHPGTGFGNEQYF
TGTGCCAGCAGCCCACATCCGGGGACAGGGTTTGGAAACGAGCAGTACTTC
>TRBV2|few|TRBJ1-1|NA
CASNAQGNTEAFF
TGTGCCAGCAACGCTCAGGGGAACACTGAAGCTTTCTTT
>TRBV6-6|many|TRBJ2-7|NA
CASSYGTYEQYF
TGTGCCAGCAGTTACGGCACCTACGAGCAGTACTTC
>TRBV5-1|NA|TRBJ2-5|NA
CATTEGLAKETQYF
TGCGCCACCACGGAGGGGCTAGCAAAGGAGACCCAGTACTTC
>TRBV7-8|NA|TRBJ1-1|NA
CASSLALRPGTEAFF
TGTGCCAGCAGCTTAGCGCTCCGGCCCGGCACTGAAGCTTTCTTT
>TRBV30|NA|TRBJ1-2|NA
CAWTPRQRTNYGYTF
TGTGCCTGGACTCCCCGACAGCGAACTAACTATGGCTACACCTTC
>TRBV25-1|few|TRBJ2-2|NA
CASKGTDYTGELFF
TGTGCCAGCAAAGGGACGGATTACACCGGGGAGCTGTTTTTT
>TRBV27|NA|TRBJ1-6|TRBD1
CASMTGGTYNSPLHF
TGTGCCAGCATGACAGGGGGTACCTATAATTCACCCCTCCACTTT
>TRBV28|NA|TRBJ1-5|TRBD1
CASSRDRVEEPQHF
TGTGCCAGCAGTCGGGACAGGGTGGAGGAGCCCCAGCATTTT
>TRBV27|NA|TRBJ2-3|TRBD2
CASSLGGSGGYTDTQYF
TGTGCCAGCAGTCTAGGTGGTAGCGGGGGGTACACAGATACGCAGTATTTT
>TRBV6-5|NA|TRBJ1-2|TRBD1
CASSLGGQVTIYGYTF
TGTGCCAGCAGTTTAGGGGGACAGGTTACTATCTATGGCTACACCTTC
>TRBV27|few|TRBJ2-7|NA
CASSPRGSRSYEQYF
TGTGCCAGCAGTCCCCGTGGCAGTCGATCCTACGAGCAGTACTTC
>TRBV6-1|NA|TRBJ2-1|TRBD2
CASSEASGGNSYNEQFF
TGTGCCAGCAGTGAAGCTAGCGGGGGGAACTCCTACAATGAGCAGTTCTTC
>TRBV6-5|NA|TRBJ2-5|NA
CASTSSEETQYF
TGTGCCAGCACCTCGTCGGAAGAGACCCAGTACTTC
>TRBV28|few|TRBJ2-7|TRBD1
CASSPRDRGYEQYF
TGTGCCAGCAGTCCCCGGGACAGGGGTTACGAGCAGTACTTC
>TRBV7-2|NA|TRBJ2-5|NA
CASSFGSEETQYF
TGTGCCAGCAGCTTTGGGAGCGAAGAGACCCAGTACTTC
>TRBV25-1|NA|TRBJ2-7|NA
CASSVSGPSYEQYF
TGTGCCAGCAGTGTGTCGGGACCCTCCTACGAGCAGTACTTC
>TRBV7-3|NA|TRBJ1-2|TRBD1
CASSSQTGGGYGYTF
TGTGCCAGCAGCTCCCAGACAGGGGGTGGCTATGGCTACACCTTC
>TRBV4-1|few|TRBJ1-2|NA
CASSPGDLGDYGYTF
TGCGCCAGCAGCCCCGGGGACCTCGGCGACTATGGCTACACCTTC
>TRBV9|NA|TRBJ2-1|NA
CASSPSVDAEQFF
TGTGCCAGCAGCCCATCAGTGGACGCTGAGCAGTTCTTC
>TRBV30|NA|TRBJ2-6|NA
CAWGPLGLGANVLTF
TGTGCCTGGGGCCCCTTAGGGTTAGGGGCCAACGTCCTGACTTTC
>TRBV29-1|once|TRBJ2-4|TRBD1
CSVGTGAGDIQYF
TGCAGCGTTGGGACAGGGGCAGGTGACATTCAGTACTTC
>TRBV15|NA|TRBJ2-5|NA
CATSRDLGQGMETQYF
TGTGCCACCAGCAGAGATCTGGGCCAGGGGATGGAGACCCAGTACTTC
>TRBV11-3|few|TRBJ2-3|NA
CASSSGQFHADTQYF
TGTGCCAGCAGCTCCGGACAGTTCCACGCAGATACGCAGTATTTT
>TRBV5-1|few|TRBJ2-5|TRBD1
CASSFGRTGSGETQYF
TGCGCCAGCAGCTTTGGCCGGACAGGTTCGGGGGAGACCCAGTACTTC
>TRBV28|NA|TRBJ1-6|TRBD1
CASRAQGAGNSPLHF
TGTGCCAGCAGAGCCCAGGGGGCAGGTAATTCACCCCTCCACTTT
>TRBV2|NA|TRBJ2-3|NA
CASSKVGDRTDTQYF
TGTGCCAGCAGTAAAGTAGGGGATAGAACAGATACGCAGTATTTT
>TRBV29-1|NA|TRBJ1-1|TRBD1
CSVGQGVGNTEAFF
TGCAGCGTTGGACAGGGGGTTGGGAACACTGAAGCTTTCTTT
>TRBV18|NA|TRBJ2-1|TRBD1
CASSPGTGPYNEQFF
TGTGCCAGCTCACCCGGGACAGGGCCATACAATGAGCAGTTCTTC
>TRBV5-6|NA|TRBJ1-2|NA
CASSLDPDPYGYTF
TGTGCCAGCAGCTTAGATCCGGACCCCTATGGCTACACCTTC
>TRBV4-3|few|TRBJ2-1|TRBD2
CASSQAGTSGNNEQFF
TGCGCCAGCAGCCAAGCCGGGACTAGCGGAAACAATGAGCAGTTCTTC
>TRBV5-3|few|TRBJ2-3|NA
CARSPTGERITDTQYF
TGTGCCAGAAGCCCCACGGGGGAGAGGATTACAGATACGCAGTATTTT
>TRBV5-5|NA|TRBJ2-7|NA
CASSLGYEQYF
TGTGCCAGCAGCTTGGGGTACGAGCAGTACTTC
>TRBV6-5|NA|TRBJ1-5|NA
CASTPYWDQPQHF
TGTGCCAGCACCCCCTATTGGGATCAGCCCCAGCATTTT
>TRBV15|NA|TRBJ1-3|NA
CATSRDQGAGNTIYF
TGTGCCACCAGCAGAGATCAAGGGGCTGGAAACACCATATATTTT
>TRBV21-1|few|TRBJ2-4|NA
CASKGGGDIQYF
TGTGCCAGCAAAGGGGGCGGGGACATTCAGTACTTC
>TRBV28|NA|TRBJ1-2|NA
CASSFSSRRNNYGYTF
TGTGCCAGCAGTTTTTCTTCCCGACGGAACAACTATGGCTACACCTTC
>TRBV11-3|NA|TRBJ2-7|NA
CASSPDGEHLDF
TGTGCCAGCAGCCCCGACGGGGAGCACCTTGACTTC
>TRBV4-3|NA|TRBJ2-1|NA
CASSQGGLGNEQFF
TGCGCCAGCAGCCAAGGGGGACTCGGCAATGAGCAGTTCTTC
>TRBV15|few|TRBJ1-6|NA
CATSRDPPGAGSPLHF
TGTGCCACCAGCAGAGATCCCCCAGGGGCGGGTTCACCCCTCCACTTT
>TRBV2|NA|TRBJ2-1|TRBD2
CASSEERGGTYNEQFF
TGTGCCAGCAGTGAAGAGCGGGGGGGGACCTACAATGAGCAGTTCTTC
>TRBV27|once|TRBJ2-1|NA
CASSPPGGFYNEQFF
TGTGCCAGCAGTCCTCCTGGGGGGTTCTACAATGAGCAGTTCTTC
>TRBV19|NA|TRBJ2-3|TRBD2
CASSLTSGDWDTQYF
TGTGCCAGTAGTCTGACTAGCGGGGACTGGGATACGCAGTATTTT
>TRBV18|few|TRBJ2-5|NA
CASSPPVETQYF
TGTGCCAGCTCACCACCGGTAGAGACCCAGTACTTC
>TRBV7-8|few|TRBJ1-6|NA
CASSLEGHYNSPLHF
TGTGCCAGCAGCTTAGAGGGACATTATAATTCACCCCTCCACTTT